Below, 21 T cell receptor beta chains from the same sample are listed, as sequenced in a study of T cell clonotyping in hematopoietic cell transplantation. Sequencing used immunoSEQ multiplex PCR; TCRdb keeps in-frame clones, though not all of them. The data hold tens of thousands of clones, with roughly nine tenths observed a single time. The time point denotes: recipient sample about 28 days before transplant, after cytoreduction. Sequencing used peripheral blood mononuclear cells, obtained before stem cell transplant. The receptors come from a man aged 18 to 29 with biphenotypic leukemia. Some clones in this sample may be carry-over from other donors' samples.

This chain links TRBV11-3 with TRBJ1-3; possibly TRBD1 for D (5 bases). Germline-derived CDR1 and CDR2 are SGHNT and YENEEA. The CDR3 is made up of 15 amino acids. V lost 0 bases and J 0 bases, leaving 6 bases between the germline ends. In nucleotides, the CDR3 is TGTGCCAGCAGCTTAGAAGGGGCCTCTGGAAACACCATATATTTT. This encodes CASSLEGASGNTIYF. The full variable domain, rest sourced from reference TRBV11-3 and TRBJ1-3, is EAGVVQSPRYKIIEKKQPVAFWCNPISGHNTLYWYLQNLGQGPELLIRYENEEAVDDSQLPKDRFSAERLKGVDSTLKIQPAELGDSAVYLCASSLEGASGNTIYFGEGSWLTVV.

About this clone itself: Mismatch with germline at one junction end may stem from a read error. The rearrangement uses TRBV19 and TRBJ1-1; D gene ambiguous. The CDR3 is made up of 8 amino acids. Per germline, CDR1 LNHDA and CDR2 SQIVND (reference sequence). The CDR3 sequence: CATLGGNF. In DNA, the CDR3 is TGTGCCACCCTCGGCGGGAACTTT. Using reference TRBV19 and TRBJ1-1 for the parts outside the CDR3, the full variable domain is DGGITQSPKYLFRKEGQNVTLSCEQNLNHDAMYWYRQDPGQGLRLIYYSQIVNDFQKGDIAEGYSVSREKKESFPLTVTSAQKNPTAFYLCATLGGNFGQGTRLTVV.

The rearrangement joins TRBV23-1 to TRBJ2-7; 7 bases agree with TRBD2. TRBV23-1 is flagged as an ORF with uncertain function. V lost 4 bases, J lost 7 bases, and 13 bases stayed unmatched. The CDR3 has 15 residues. CDR3 nucleotides: TGCGCCAGCAGTCTCCCGTGGGAGGGGAGGAATGAGCAGTACTTC. It specifies CASSLPWEGRNEQYF.

CDR3 sequence reads: CATGTAPYEQYF. CDR3 coding DNA: TGTGCCACCGGGACAGCCCCCTACGAGCAGTACTTC. The V and J genes are TRBV10-3 and TRBJ2-7; 7 positions agree with TRBD1. The germline V gene encodes CDR1 ENHRY and CDR2 SYGVKD. The length of the CDR3 is 12 residues. Trimming removed 10 bases from V and 2 bases from J; junction bases left unmatched: 5.

This clone has a single count. CDR3 loop: CASSPGTSGGFQETQYF. In DNA form, the CDR3 reads TGTGCCAGCAGTCCCGGGACTAGCGGGGGCTTCCAAGAGACCCAGTACTTC. The genes are TRBV27 and TRBJ2-5; TRBD2 matches 14 bases. Per the germline V gene, CDR1 is MNHEY and CDR2 is SMNVEV (reference sequence). CDR3 length: 17 residues. With V trimmed by 5 bases and J by 1 base, 6 bases remained unmatched.

The chain uses TRBV9 and TRBJ2-7; no clear D gene. The germline CDR1 and CDR2 sequences are SGDLS and YYNGEE. The CDR3 extends over 14 amino acids. Trimming took 0 bases from V and 2 from J, leaving 9 bases between them. CDR3 sequence (DNA): TGTGCCAGCAGCGTAGTGGCAGTTACCTACGAGCAGTACTTC. It yields the protein CASSVVAVTYEQYF.

The count of this clone is one. The chain links TRBV6-5 to TRBJ1-4; 8 bases agree with TRBD1. V lost 5 bases, J lost 6 bases, and 8 bases stayed unmatched. CDR3 length: 15 residues. Germline V gives CDR1 MNHEY, CDR2 SVGAGI. The CDR3 DNA sequence: TGTGCCAGCAGTATTCGTCAGGGGGCGGATGAAAAACTGTTTTTT. Translation gives CASSIRQGADEKLFF.

This clone has more than one count but fewer than ten. The chain joins TRBV5-1 to TRBJ2-7, with 8 nucleotides matching TRBD2. The CDR3 runs to 14 residues. V lost 0 bases to trimming and J lost 9 bases; unmatched junction nucleotides: 8. Germline V gene lookup returns CDR1 SGHRS and CDR2 YFSETQ. CDR3 residues: CASSLAGGYVGQYF. The CDR3 nucleotides are TGCGCCAGCAGCTTGGCGGGGGGGTACGTCGGGCAGTACTTC.

This sequence joins TRBV2 and TRBJ1-2; D not resolved. V gave up 4 bases and J gave up 6 bases, with 9 bases separating them. Germline CDR1 is SNHLY and CDR2 is FYNNEI. This CDR3 comprises 12 residues. CDR3 loop: CASSVNGDGYTF. CDR3 in DNA: TGTGCCAGCAGTGTAAATGGTGATGGCTACACCTTC.

The chain links TRBV7-9 to TRBJ1-6; D is undetermined. The V gene's germline CDR1 is SEHNR and CDR2 FQNEAQ (reference sequence). The V gene lost 7 bases and the J gene lost 14 bases, with 21 bases spanning the gap. This CDR3 spans 14 amino acids. CDR3 sequence (DNA): TGTGCCAGCAACAGAAGTCCCGGCCGGCTTTCCCTCCACTTT. It translates to CASNRSPGRLSLHF.

The chain carries TRBV6-5 and TRBJ2-7; weak D call: TRBD1 (6 bases). The CDR3 runs to 13 residues. The V end was cut by 2 bases, the J end by 8 bases, with 13 bases between. Germline V gives CDR1 MNHEY, CDR2 SVGAGI. CDR3 region: CASSYRGQNQQYF. The CDR3 bases are TGTGCCAGCAGTTACCGTGGACAGAATCAGCAGTACTTC.

This sequence joins TRBV27 and TRBJ2-3; a possible D gene is TRBD2 (6 bases). The CDR3 sequence is 15 residues long. Germline-derived CDR1 and CDR2 are MNHEY and SMNVEV (reference sequence). Trimming took off 5 bases at V and 2 bases at J, with 14 bases between the two ends. CDR3 bases: TGTGCCAGCAGTCCCACCGCGGGGTACACAGATACGCAGTATTTT. It translates to CASSPTAGYTDTQYF.

The chain carries TRBV5-6 and TRBJ1-1; 7 nucleotides agree with TRBD1. This CDR3 has 15 amino acids. Per germline, CDR1 SGHDT and CDR2 YYEEEE. V shed 0 bases, J shed 6 bases, and the junction held 8 bases outside the gene matches. The CDR3 DNA reads as TGTGCCAGCAGCTTGGCCCCAGGGGGTGTCGCTGAAGCTTTCTTT. Translated: CASSLAPGGVAEAFF.

The V call is TRBV7-2, the J call TRBJ2-5; no clear D. V was trimmed by 3 bases and J by 8 bases, leaving 7 bases between them. CDR3 length: 11 residues. The V gene's germline CDR1 is SGHTA and CDR2 FQGNSA. Here the CDR3 reads CASSFRVTQYF. Here the CDR3 DNA reads TGTGCCAGCAGCTTCCGTGTCACCCAGTACTTC. The whole variable domain, remainder taken from reference TRBV7-2 and TRBJ2-5, is GAGVSQSPSNKVTEKGKDVELRCDPISGHTALYWYRQSLGQGLEFLIYFQGNSAPDKSGLPSDRFSAERTGGSVSTLTIQRTQQEDSAVYLCASSFRVTQYFGPGTRLLVL.

This chain joins TRBV10-3 and TRBJ2-7, with 12 bases matching TRBD2. This CDR3 is built from 15 residues. Losses at the gene ends were 6 bases for V and 2 bases for J; bases not matched to a gene: 5. CDR1 ENHRY and CDR2 SYGVKD come from the germline V gene. The chain's CDR3 is CAISLTSGGTYEQYF. The CDR3 coding sequence is TGTGCCATCAGCCTAACTAGCGGGGGGACCTACGAGCAGTACTTC.

The table lists this clone with a few counts. The V gene is TRBV18, the J gene TRBJ2-7, with a weak D call TRBD1 (5 bases). The CDR3 is 14 residues long. V gave up 4 bases and J gave up 5 bases, with 15 bases separating them. Germline V gene sequence: CDR1 KGHSH, CDR2 LQKENI. CDR3 in DNA: TGTGCCAGCTCACACTCTGACAGCTTGAACGAGCAGTACTTC. Its protein is CASSHSDSLNEQYF.

V is TRBV7-6 and J is TRBJ2-2, with D possibly TRBD2 on 6 matching bases. Germline CDR1 reads SGHVS; CDR2 reads FNYEAQ. V gave up 1 base and J gave up 5 bases, with 11 bases separating them. The CDR3 runs to 15 residues. This CDR3 is CASSLGRVETGELFF. The CDR3 DNA reads as TGTGCCAGCAGCTTAGGGAGGGTTGAGACCGGGGAGCTGTTTTTT.

The genes are TRBV19 and TRBJ2-7; D not resolved. V was cut by 0 bases and J by 2 bases, with 5 bases left in between. The CDR3 covers 13 residues. Germline V gene data show CDR1 as LNHDA and CDR2 as SQIVND (reference sequence). This CDR3 reads CASSIDLPYEQYF. The DNA for the CDR3 is TGTGCCAGTAGTATAGATCTCCCCTACGAGCAGTACTTC.

The rearrangement joins TRBV5-1 to TRBJ1-1; 12 nucleotides agree with TRBD1. The CDR3 consists of 16 residues. V lost 0 bases, J lost 6 bases, and 6 bases stayed unmatched. Germline V CDR1 and CDR2: SGHRS, YFSETQ. In DNA, the CDR3 is TGCGCCAGCAGCTTGGCCGGGGACAGGGGGCTGGCTGAAGCTTTCTTT. This codes for CASSLAGDRGLAEAFF.

The chain is built from TRBV11-2 and TRBJ2-1; possible D gene TRBD2, 5 bases. V was shortened by 1 base and J by 7 bases, with 17 bases between the two germline ends. This CDR3 region has 16 residues. Looked up from germline, CDR1 is SGHAT and CDR2 is FQNNGV. CDR3 DNA: TGTGCCAGCAGCTTAGCGGCGGGTGCCCGACCTAATGAGCAGTTCTTC. This encodes CASSLAAGARPNEQFF.

Comments on this clone: The junction shows a germline mismatch at one end, possibly a read error. The chain employs TRBV13 and TRBJ1-2, with D unclear. The germline V gene has CDR1 PRHDT and CDR2 FYEKMQ (reference sequence). The CDR3 covers 14 residues. CDR3 sequence reads: CASSLKSRGPGEAF. The CDR3 nucleotides are TGTGCCAGCAGCTTAAAATCCCGCGGGCCAGGCGAAGCCTTC. Combining the CDR3 with reference TRBV13 and TRBJ1-2 gives the whole variable domain AAGVIQSPRHLIKEKRETATLKCYPIPRHDTVYWYQQGPGQDPQFLISFYEKMQSDKGSIPDRFSAQQFSDYHSELNMSSLELGDSALYFCASSLKSRGPGEAFGSGTRLTVV.